Included here is one T cell receptor beta chain sequence, with context. As yet, its antigen is unknown. The data are from a study of beta chain features in type 1 diabetes. At the level of the study: Age, gender, cell numbers and subset yield matched between patients and controls. Examination spanned approximately 110 million sorted cells from all samples. Overall study findings and caveats: Type 1 diabetes patients had TCRB CDR3s that were shorter (moderately but significantly so) in all four CD4+ subsets. Cells carrying high TCR expression could end up over-represented when cDNA is sequenced.

The whole isolated RNA underwent reverse transcription, so sequencing captured expressed TCRB transcripts. TCRdb's table, derived via immunoSEQ multiplex PCR, lists solely in-frame clones and lacks some. The sample shows about 660,000 clones, 11% to 15% of them seen only once. CDR1 GTSNPN and CDR2 SVGIG come from the germline V gene (reference sequence). V lost 2 bases, J lost 6 bases, and 6 bases stayed unmatched. The CDR3 has 14 residues. CD4+ cells of the naive, central memory, regulatory and stem cell-like memory types were sorted via CD45RO/CCR7/CD25/CD127/CD95/CD27. The material sequenced was naive CD4+ T cells from blood. This receptor was taken from a man aged 18 to 35 with type 1 diabetes. The chain recombines TRBV30 with TRBJ2-3; 9 nucleotides match TRBD1. The CDR3 reads CAWSQQGARDTQYF. The CDR3 region has the DNA TGTGCCTGGAGTCAACAGGGGGCGAGGGATACGCAGTATTTT. Filled out from reference TRBV30 and TRBJ2-3, the complete variable domain reads SQTIHQWPATLVQPVGSPLSLECTVEGTSNPNLYWYRQAAGRGLQLLFYSVGIGQISSEVPQNLSASRPQDRQFILSSKKLLLSDSGFYLCAWSQQGARDTQYFGPGTRLTVL.